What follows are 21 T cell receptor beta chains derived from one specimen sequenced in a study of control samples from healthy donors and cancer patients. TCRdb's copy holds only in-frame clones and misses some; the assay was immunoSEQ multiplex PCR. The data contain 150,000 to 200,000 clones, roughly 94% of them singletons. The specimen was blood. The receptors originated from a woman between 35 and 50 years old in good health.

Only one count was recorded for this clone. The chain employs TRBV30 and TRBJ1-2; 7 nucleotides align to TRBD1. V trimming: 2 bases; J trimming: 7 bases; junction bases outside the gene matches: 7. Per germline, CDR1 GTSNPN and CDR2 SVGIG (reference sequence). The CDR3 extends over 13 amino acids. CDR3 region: CAWSPDRVPGYTF. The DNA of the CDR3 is TGTGCCTGGAGTCCAGACAGGGTACCTGGCTACACCTTC.

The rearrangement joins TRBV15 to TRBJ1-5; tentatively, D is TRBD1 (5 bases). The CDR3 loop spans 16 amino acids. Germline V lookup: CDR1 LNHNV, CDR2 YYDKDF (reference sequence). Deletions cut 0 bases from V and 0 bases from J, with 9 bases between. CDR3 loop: CATSREGPYSNQPQHF. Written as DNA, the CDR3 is TGTGCCACCAGCAGAGAGGGGCCGTATAGCAATCAGCCCCAGCATTTT. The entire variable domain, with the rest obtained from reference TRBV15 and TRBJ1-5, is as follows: DAMVIQNPRYQVTQFGKPVTLSCSQTLNHNVMYWYQQKSSQAPKLLFHYYDKDFNNEADTPDNFQSRRPNTSFCFLDIRSPGLGDTAMYLCATSREGPYSNQPQHFGDGTRLSIL.

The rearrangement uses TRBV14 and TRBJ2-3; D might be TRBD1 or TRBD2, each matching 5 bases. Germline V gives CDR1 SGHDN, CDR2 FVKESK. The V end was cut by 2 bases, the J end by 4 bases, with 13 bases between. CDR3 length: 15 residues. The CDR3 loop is CASSQTRGWSDTQYF. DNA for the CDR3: TGTGCCAGCAGCCAAACGAGGGGATGGTCAGATACGCAGTATTTT.

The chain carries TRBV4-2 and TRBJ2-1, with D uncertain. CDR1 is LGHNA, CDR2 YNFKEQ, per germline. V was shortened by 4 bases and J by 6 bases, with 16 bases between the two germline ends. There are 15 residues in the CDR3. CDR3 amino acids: CASSLLPTWGNEQFF. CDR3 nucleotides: TGTGCCAGCAGCCTACTCCCCACGTGGGGCAATGAGCAGTTCTTC.

The DNA for the CDR3 is TGTGCCAGCAGTTGGGACAGGTCCTACAATGAGCAGTTCTTC. It specifies CASSWDRSYNEQFF. The genes are TRBV6-5 and TRBJ2-1; TRBD1 matches 8 bases. The CDR3 extends over 14 amino acids. Trimming at V came to 4 bases and at J to 1 base, leaving 0 bases not matched to a gene. Per germline, CDR1 MNHEY and CDR2 SVGAGI.

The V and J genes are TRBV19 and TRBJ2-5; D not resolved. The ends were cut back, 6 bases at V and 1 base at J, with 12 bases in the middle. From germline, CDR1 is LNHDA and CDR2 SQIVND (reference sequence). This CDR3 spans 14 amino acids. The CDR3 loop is CASRDTLVQETQYF. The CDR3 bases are TGTGCCAGTAGAGATACGTTGGTCCAAGAGACCCAGTACTTC.

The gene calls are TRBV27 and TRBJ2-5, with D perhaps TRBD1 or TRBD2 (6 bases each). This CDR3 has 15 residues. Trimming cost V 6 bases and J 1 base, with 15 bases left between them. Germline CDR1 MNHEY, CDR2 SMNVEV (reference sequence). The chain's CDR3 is CASSPRGLSQETQYF. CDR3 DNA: TGTGCCAGCAGCCCTCGGGGGCTATCCCAAGAGACCCAGTACTTC.

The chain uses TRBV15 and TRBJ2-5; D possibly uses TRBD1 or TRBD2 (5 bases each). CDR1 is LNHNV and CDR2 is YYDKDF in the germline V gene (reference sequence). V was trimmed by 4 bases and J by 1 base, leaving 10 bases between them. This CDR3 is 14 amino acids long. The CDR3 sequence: CATSNRDGQETQYF. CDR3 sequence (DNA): TGTGCCACCAGCAATCGGGACGGCCAAGAGACCCAGTACTTC.

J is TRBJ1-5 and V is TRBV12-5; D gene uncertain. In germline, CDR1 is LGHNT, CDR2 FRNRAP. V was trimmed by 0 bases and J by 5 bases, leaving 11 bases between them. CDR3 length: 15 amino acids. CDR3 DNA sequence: TGTGCTAGTGGTTTGGTACCGGCGGTCGATCAGCCCCAGCATTTT. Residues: CASGLVPAVDQPQHF.

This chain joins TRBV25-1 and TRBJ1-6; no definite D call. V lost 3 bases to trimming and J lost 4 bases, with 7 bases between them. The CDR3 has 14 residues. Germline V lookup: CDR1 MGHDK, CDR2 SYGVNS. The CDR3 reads CASSEGRYNSPLHF. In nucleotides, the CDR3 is TGTGCCAGCAGTGAGGGAAGATATAATTCACCCCTCCACTTT. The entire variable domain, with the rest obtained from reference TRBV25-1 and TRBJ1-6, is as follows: EADIYQTPRYLVIGTGKKITLECSQTMGHDKMYWYQQDPGMELHLIHYSYGVNSTEKGDLSSESTVSRIRTEHFPLTLESARPSHTSQYLCASSEGRYNSPLHFGNGTRLTVT.

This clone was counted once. CDR3 DNA: TGTGCCAGCAGCTTAGTGACTAGCGGATACAATGAGCAGTTCTTC. This translates into CASSLVTSGYNEQFF. This sequence joins TRBV7-2 and TRBJ2-1; 9 bases map to TRBD2. Germline V CDR1 and CDR2: SGHTA, FQGNSA. The CDR3 is 15 residues long. V shed 1 base and J 4 bases; nucleotides not matched to a gene: 2.

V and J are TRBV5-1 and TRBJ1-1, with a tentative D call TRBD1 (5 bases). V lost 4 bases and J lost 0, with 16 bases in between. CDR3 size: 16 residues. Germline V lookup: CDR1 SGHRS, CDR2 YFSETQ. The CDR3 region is CASSPGTPTLNTEAFF. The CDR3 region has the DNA TGCGCCAGCAGCCCGGGGACTCCGACATTGAACACTGAAGCTTTCTTT. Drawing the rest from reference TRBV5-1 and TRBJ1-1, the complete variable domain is KAGVTQTPRYLIKTRGQQVTLSCSPISGHRSVSWYQQTPGQGLQFLFEYFSETQRNKGNFPGRFSGRQFSNSRSEMNVSTLELGDSALYLCASSPGTPTLNTEAFFGQGTRLTVV.

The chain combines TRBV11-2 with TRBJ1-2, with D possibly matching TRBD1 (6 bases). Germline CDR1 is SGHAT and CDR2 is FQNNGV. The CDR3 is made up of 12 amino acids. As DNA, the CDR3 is TGTGCTATACGAGGGGGGAACTATGGCTACACCTTC. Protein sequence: CAIRGGNYGYTF.

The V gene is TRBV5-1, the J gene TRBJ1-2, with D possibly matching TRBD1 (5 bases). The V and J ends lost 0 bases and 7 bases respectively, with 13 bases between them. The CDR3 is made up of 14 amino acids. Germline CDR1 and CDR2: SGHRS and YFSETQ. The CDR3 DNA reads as TGCGCCAGCAGCTTGGCCGGGCAGGGAGCTGGCTACACCTTC. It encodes CASSLAGQGAGYTF.

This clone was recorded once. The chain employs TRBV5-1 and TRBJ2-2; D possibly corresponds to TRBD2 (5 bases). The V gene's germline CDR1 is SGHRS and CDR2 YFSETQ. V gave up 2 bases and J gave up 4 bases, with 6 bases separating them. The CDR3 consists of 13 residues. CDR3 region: CASSFRGTGELFF. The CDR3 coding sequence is TGCGCCAGCAGCTTCCGGGGCACCGGGGAGCTGTTTTTT. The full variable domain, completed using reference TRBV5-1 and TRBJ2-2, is KAGVTQTPRYLIKTRGQQVTLSCSPISGHRSVSWYQQTPGQGLQFLFEYFSETQRNKGNFPGRFSGRQFSNSRSEMNVSTLELGDSALYLCASSFRGTGELFFGEGSRLTVL.

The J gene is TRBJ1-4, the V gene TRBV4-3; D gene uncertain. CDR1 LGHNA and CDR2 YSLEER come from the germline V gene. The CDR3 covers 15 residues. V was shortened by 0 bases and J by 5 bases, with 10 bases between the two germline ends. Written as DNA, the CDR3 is TGCGCCAGCAGCCAAGATATGAGATACAATGAAAAACTGTTTTTT. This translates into CASSQDMRYNEKLFF.

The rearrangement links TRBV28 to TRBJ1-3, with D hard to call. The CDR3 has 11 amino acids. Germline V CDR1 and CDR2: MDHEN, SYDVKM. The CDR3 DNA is TGTTCCTCCAACTCTGGAAACACCATATATTTT. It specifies CSSNSGNTIYF.

The CDR3 loop reads CSASATGAGYGYTF. DNA of the CDR3: TGCAGTGCTAGTGCCACAGGGGCCGGGTATGGCTACACCTTC. The chain joins TRBV20-1 to TRBJ1-2, with 7 positions matching TRBD1. J gave up 5 bases and V 3 bases, and 9 bases lay outside the gene matches. CDR1 is DFQATT, CDR2 SNEGSKA, per germline (reference sequence). The CDR3 spans 14 residues.

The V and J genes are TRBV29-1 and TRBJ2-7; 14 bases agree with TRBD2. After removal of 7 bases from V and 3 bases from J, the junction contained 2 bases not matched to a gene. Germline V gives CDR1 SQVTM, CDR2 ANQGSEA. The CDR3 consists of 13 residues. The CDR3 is CSAGTSGSYEQYF. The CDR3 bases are TGCAGCGCAGGGACTAGCGGGAGCTACGAGCAGTACTTC.

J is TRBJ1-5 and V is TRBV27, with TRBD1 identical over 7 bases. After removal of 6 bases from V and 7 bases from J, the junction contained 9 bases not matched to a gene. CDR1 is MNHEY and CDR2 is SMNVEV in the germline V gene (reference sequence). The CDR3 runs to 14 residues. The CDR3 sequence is CASSRGDSRQPQHF. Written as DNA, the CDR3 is TGTGCCAGCAGCCGAGGGGACAGTCGGCAGCCCCAGCATTTT.

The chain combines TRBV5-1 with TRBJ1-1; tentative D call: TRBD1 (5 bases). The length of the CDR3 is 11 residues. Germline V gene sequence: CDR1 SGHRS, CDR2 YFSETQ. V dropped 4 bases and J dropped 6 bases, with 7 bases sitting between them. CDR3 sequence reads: CASSPGAEAFF. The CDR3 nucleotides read TGCGCCAGCAGCCCGGGGGCTGAAGCTTTCTTT.